This T cell receptor beta chain was observed in a study of blood T cell repertoires in COVID-19. Study at large: From T cells, B-cell-depleted T cells, or PBMCs came the material, which was cDNA or gDNA.

In the original workflow: Amplification of reference gene primers was used by the study to estimate nucleated cell counts. Clones were read by immunoSEQ multiplex PCR, and TCRdb kept only the in-frame ones, dropping some. That table gives V, J and clone size, and the DNA gave D and trimming. The sample includes about 45,000 clones, 70% to 90% of them seen just once. The CDR3 extends over 15 amino acids. The germline V gene has CDR1 MNHEY and CDR2 SVGAGI. The V end was cut by 5 bases, the J end by 2 bases, with 15 bases between. The receptor was isolated from a human donor in a cohort sampled during active COVID-19. The sample was peripheral blood. The V and J genes are TRBV6-5 and TRBJ2-5; tentatively, D is TRBD2 (6 bases). The CDR3 sequence is CASSQTGEKQETQYF. CDR3 in DNA: TGTGCCAGCAGTCAAACGGGGGAGAAACAAGAGACCCAGTACTTC.